This TCR beta chain appears in the sequencing data of a study of cytomegalovirus exposure and HLA in healthy donors. General study points: What TCR beta sequences reportedly achieved was accurate prediction of HLA-A and HLA-B alleles in most subjects. Analysis was carried out at a later point, and it linked a missense DCLRE1C variant to TCR beta V- and J-gene trimming.

PCR involved 60 Vbeta and 13 Jbeta primers. TCRdb's copy holds only in-frame clones and misses some; the assay was immunoSEQ multiplex PCR. The data show about 70,000 clones, with about 72% seen just once and about 3% held by the top ten. As for this clone: Its antigen is as yet unknown.

The specimen was PBMCs. The source is a girl aged 10-17 years in good health and CMV-seropositive.

Here the CDR3 reads CASSSDRGFEAFF. DNA of the CDR3: TGTGCCAGCAGTTCAGACAGGGGTTTTGAAGCTTTCTTT. The V gene is TRBV6-5, the J gene TRBJ1-1; 8 nucleotides match TRBD1. This CDR3 region has 13 residues. The germline V gene encodes CDR1 MNHEY and CDR2 SVGAGI. Trimming took 4 bases from V and 7 from J; bases not matched to a gene: 5.